This TCR beta chain was sequenced in a study of blood T cell repertoires in COVID-19. Background on the study: COVID-19 samples collected from the United States, Italy and Spain covered acute and convalescent phases.

TCRdb's table, derived via immunoSEQ multiplex PCR, lists solely in-frame clones and lacks some. The repertoire holds 200,000 to 250,000 clones, with over 80% as singletons. Those enrolled, adults aged roughly 18 to 95 years, came from under 25 US areas. Donors were grouped by their self-reported clinical history. V lost 6 bases and J 0 bases, leaving 18 bases between the germline ends. There are 16 residues in the CDR3. Germline assignment: CDR1 ENHRY and CDR2 SYGVKD. Sequencing was performed on PBMCs or T cells enriched from blood (not recorded which). The gene calls are TRBV10-3 and TRBJ2-7, with D possibly being TRBD2 (7 bases). This sequence was found in a man aged 45-65 years who had been exposed to COVID-19. CDR3 sequence reads: CAISHSGGGVSYEQYF. CDR3 DNA sequence: TGTGCCATCAGCCACAGCGGAGGGGGGGTCTCCTACGAGCAGTACTTC.